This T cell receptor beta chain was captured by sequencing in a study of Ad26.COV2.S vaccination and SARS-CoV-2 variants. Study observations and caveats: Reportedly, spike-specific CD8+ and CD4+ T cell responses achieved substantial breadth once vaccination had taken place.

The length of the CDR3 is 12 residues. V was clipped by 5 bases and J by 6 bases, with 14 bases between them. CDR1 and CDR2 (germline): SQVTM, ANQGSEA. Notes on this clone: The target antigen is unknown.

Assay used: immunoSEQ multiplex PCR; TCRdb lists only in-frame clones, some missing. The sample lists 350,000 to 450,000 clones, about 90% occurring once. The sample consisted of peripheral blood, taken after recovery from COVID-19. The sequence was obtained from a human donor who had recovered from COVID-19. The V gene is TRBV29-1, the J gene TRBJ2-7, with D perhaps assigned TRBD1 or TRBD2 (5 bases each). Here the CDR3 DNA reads TGCAGCGTTAGCAGGGACGGGGCCGAGCAGTACTTC. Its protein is CSVSRDGAEQYF.